A single sample gave rise to the 9 T cell receptor beta chains below, sequenced in a study of regulatory T cells in long-lasting Graves disease. Regarding time point: persistent/refractory GD, antithyroid drugs over 5 years with positive TRAb. The TCR library was made from RNA that had been extracted from PBMCs in TRIzol. HTBI primers from iRepertoire and Arm-PCR of CDR3 regions yielded the TCR beta libraries. MiXCR, run by TCRdb on the multiplex PCR reads, gives a single entry per CDR3 protein. Among fewer than 450,000 distinct CDR3 sequences, 20% to 25% were seen once, and the ten largest hold approximately 26%. Sequencing used peripheral blood mononuclear cells (PBMCs), obtained when the disease was refractory, from a patient treated with antithyroid drugs. The source of these receptors is a female donor with Graves disease.

This clonotype has a count of ten or more. This chain joins TRBV15 and TRBJ2-5; 8 bases fit TRBD2. Germline V gives CDR1 LNHNV, CDR2 YYDKDF (reference sequence). V was pared by 4 bases and J by 4 bases, with 2 bases of the junction left unmatched. CDR3 length: 13 residues. The CDR3 sequence: CATSNGTRETQYF. CDR3 sequence (DNA): TGTGCCACCAGCAACGGGACTAGAGAGACCCAGTACTTC.

This clonotype was recorded many times. This rearrangement joins TRBV5-1 to TRBJ2-2; 7 bases fit TRBD2. The CDR3 is 15 residues long. Germline trimming cut 9 bases from V and 4 bases from J; bases unmatched to any gene: 12. Germline assignment: CDR1 SGHRS and CDR2 YFSETQ. CDR3 bases: TGCGCCACCATGTCAGGCGAGCGGGGCACCGGGGAGCTGTTTTTT. It translates to CATMSGERGTGELFF.

This clonotype was seen a few times. This chain joins TRBV9 and TRBJ2-5; D unclear. The CDR3 is 13 residues long. Looked up from germline, CDR1 is SGDLS and CDR2 is YYNGEE. V was shortened by 4 bases and J by 3 bases, with 10 bases between the two germline ends. The CDR3 loop reads CASSLDGEETQYF. CDR3 nucleotides: TGTGCCAGCAGCTTAGATGGGGAAGAGACCCAGTACTTC.

Worth noting for this clonotype: The conserved final phenylalanine or tryptophan is absent from the CDR3, which likely points to a read error. The rearrangement joins TRBV28 to TRBJ2-5; unclear D gene. The CDR3 spans 13 residues. Trimming stripped 6 bases from V and 7 bases from J, with 15 bases between. Germline-derived CDR1 and CDR2 are MDHEN and SYDVKM. CDR3 sequence: CASSLVGIRTQYS. The CDR3 DNA sequence: TGTGCCAGCAGCCTGGTGGGGATCCGGACCCAGTACTCC.

This clonotype was found once. This sequence joins TRBV20-1 and TRBJ2-2; 10 bases map to TRBD2. Trimming at V came to 4 bases and at J to 5 bases, leaving 7 bases not matched to a gene. Germline V gives CDR1 DFQATT, CDR2 SNEGSKA (reference sequence). The CDR3 is made up of 15 amino acids. CDR3: CSAIYPSGGTGELFF. The DNA of the CDR3 is TGCAGTGCTATTTACCCTAGCGGGGGTACCGGGGAGCTGTTTTTT.

As to this clonotype: A much larger clone lies one base from this, so it may be a read error. The gene calls are TRBV7-2 and TRBJ2-5; D unresolved. This CDR3 contains 13 residues. CDR1 and CDR2 from the germline V gene are SGHTA and FQGNSA. The CDR3 protein is CASSLGNQEAQYF. The CDR3 coding sequence is TGTGCCAGCAGCTTAGGAAACCAAGAGGCCCAGTACTTC.

The V and J genes are TRBV30 and TRBJ2-7; D is ambiguous. This CDR3 spans 13 amino acids. V dropped 6 bases and J dropped 3 bases, with 15 bases sitting between them. The germline CDR1 and CDR2 sequences are GTSNPN and SVGIG (reference sequence). The CDR3 is CACDRVLGYEQYF. The CDR3, as DNA: TGTGCCTGTGACCGGGTCTTGGGCTACGAGCAGTACTTC.

The chain employs TRBV29-1 and TRBJ2-7; D is perhaps TRBD1 (5 bases). Trimming pared 3 bases from V and 4 bases from J, leaving 10 bases between. CDR1 is SQVTM and CDR2 is ANQGSEA in the germline V gene. There are 12 residues in the CDR3. The CDR3 nucleotides are TGCAGCGTTGATGATGGGGCGTACGAGCAGTACTTC. Amino acid sequence: CSVDDGAYEQYF.

The chain links TRBV7-2 to TRBJ2-3; D uncertain. The ends were cut back, 1 base at V and 2 bases at J, with 7 bases in the middle. The CDR3 contains 14 residues. Germline V gene data show CDR1 as SGHTA and CDR2 as FQGNSA. CDR3 in DNA: TGTGCCAGCAGCTTAGACGACAACACAGATACGCAGTATTTT. Protein sequence: CASSLDDNTDTQYF.